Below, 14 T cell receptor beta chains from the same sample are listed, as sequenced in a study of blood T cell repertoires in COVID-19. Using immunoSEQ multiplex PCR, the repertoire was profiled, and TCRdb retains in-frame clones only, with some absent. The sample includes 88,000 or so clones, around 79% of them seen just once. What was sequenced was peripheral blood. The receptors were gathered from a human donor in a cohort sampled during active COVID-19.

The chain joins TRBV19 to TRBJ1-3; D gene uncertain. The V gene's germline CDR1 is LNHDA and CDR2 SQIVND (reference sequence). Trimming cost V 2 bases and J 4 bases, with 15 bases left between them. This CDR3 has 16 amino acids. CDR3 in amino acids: CASSILAAGGGNTIYF. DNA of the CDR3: TGTGCCAGTAGTATACTGGCAGCGGGAGGCGGAAACACCATATATTTT. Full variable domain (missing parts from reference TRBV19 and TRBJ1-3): DGGITQSPKYLFRKEGQNVTLSCEQNLNHDAMYWYRQDPGQGLRLIYYSQIVNDFQKGDIAEGYSVSREKKESFPLTVTSAQKNPTAFYLCASSILAAGGGNTIYFGEGSWLTVV.

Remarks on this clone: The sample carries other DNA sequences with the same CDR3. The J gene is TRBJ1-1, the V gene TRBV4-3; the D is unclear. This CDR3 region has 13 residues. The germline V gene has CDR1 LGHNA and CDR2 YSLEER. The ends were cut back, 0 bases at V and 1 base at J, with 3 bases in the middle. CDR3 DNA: TGCGCCAGCAGCCAAGACAGGAACACTGAAGCTTTCTTT. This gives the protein CASSQDRNTEAFF.

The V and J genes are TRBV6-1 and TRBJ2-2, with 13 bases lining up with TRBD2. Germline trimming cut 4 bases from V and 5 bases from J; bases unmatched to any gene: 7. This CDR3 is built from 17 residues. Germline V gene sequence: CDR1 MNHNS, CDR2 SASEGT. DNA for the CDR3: TGTGCCAGCAGTGGAGGACTAGCGGGAGTCGGTACCGGGGAGCTGTTTTTT. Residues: CASSGGLAGVGTGELFF.

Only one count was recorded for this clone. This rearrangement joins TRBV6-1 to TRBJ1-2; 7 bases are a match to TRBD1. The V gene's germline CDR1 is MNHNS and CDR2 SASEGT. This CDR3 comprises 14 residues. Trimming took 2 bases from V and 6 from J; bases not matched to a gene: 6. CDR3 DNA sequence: TGTGCCAGCAGTGAACAGGAGGGGGCTAATGGCTACACCTTC. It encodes CASSEQEGANGYTF.

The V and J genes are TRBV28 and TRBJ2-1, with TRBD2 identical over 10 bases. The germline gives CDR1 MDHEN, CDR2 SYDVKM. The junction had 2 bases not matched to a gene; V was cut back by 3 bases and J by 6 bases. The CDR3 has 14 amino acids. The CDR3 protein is CASSFPSGSNEQFF. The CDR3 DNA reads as TGTGCCAGCAGTTTTCCTAGCGGGAGCAATGAGCAGTTCTTC.

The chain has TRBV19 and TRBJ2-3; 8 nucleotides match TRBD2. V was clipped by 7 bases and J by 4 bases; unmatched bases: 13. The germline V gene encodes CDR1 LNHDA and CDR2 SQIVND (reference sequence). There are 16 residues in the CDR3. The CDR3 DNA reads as TGTGCCAGTACTCCCCTCCGAGCGGGAGCACCAGATACGCAGTATTTT. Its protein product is CASTPLRAGAPDTQYF.

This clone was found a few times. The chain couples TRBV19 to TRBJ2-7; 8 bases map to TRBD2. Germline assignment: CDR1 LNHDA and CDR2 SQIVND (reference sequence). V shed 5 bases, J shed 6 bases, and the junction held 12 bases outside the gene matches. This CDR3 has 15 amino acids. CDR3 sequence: CASSPAGTRGSEQYF. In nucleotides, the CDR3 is TGTGCCAGTAGTCCAGCGGGGACTAGGGGCTCCGAGCAGTACTTC.

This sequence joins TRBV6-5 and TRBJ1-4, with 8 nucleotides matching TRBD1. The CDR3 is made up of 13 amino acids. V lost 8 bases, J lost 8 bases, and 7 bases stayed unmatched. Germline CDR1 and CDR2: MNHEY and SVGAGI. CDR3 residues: CASRTGRSEKLFF. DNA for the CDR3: TGTGCCAGCCGGACAGGGCGAAGCGAAAAACTGTTTTTT.

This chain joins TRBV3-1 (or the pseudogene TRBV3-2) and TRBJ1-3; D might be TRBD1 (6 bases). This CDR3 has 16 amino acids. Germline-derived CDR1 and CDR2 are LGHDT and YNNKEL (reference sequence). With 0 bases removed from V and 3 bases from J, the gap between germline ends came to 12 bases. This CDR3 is CASSQDLPGVGNTIYF. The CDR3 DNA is TGTGCCAGCAGCCAAGATCTCCCAGGGGTTGGAAACACCATATATTTT.

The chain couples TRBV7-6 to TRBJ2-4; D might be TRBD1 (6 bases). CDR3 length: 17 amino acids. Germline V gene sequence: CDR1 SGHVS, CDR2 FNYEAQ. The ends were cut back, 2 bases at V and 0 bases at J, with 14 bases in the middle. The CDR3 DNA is TGTGCCAGCAGCTTACAGGGGCCAGGGGTAGCCAAAAACATTCAGTACTTC. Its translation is CASSLQGPGVAKNIQYF. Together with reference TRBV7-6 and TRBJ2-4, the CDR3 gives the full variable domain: GAGVSQSPRYKVTKRGQDVALRCDPISGHVSLYWYRQALGQGPEFLTYFNYEAQQDKSGLPNDRFSAERPEGSISTLTIQRTEQRDSAMYRCASSLQGPGVAKNIQYFGAGTRLSVL.

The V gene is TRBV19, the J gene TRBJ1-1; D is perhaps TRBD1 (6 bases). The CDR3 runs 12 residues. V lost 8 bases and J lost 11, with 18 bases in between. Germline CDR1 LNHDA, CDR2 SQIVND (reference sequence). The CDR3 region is CASSQGMGSAFF. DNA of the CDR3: TGTGCCAGTTCTCAGGGGATGGGGTCGGCTTTCTTT.

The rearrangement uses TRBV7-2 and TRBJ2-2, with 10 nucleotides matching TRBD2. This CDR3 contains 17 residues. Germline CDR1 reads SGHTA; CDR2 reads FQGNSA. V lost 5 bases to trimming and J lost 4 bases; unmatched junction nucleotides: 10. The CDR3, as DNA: TGTGCCAGCAGCCCAAGCGGGCTAGCGGGAGCCACCGGGGAGCTGTTTTTT. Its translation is CASSPSGLAGATGELFF.

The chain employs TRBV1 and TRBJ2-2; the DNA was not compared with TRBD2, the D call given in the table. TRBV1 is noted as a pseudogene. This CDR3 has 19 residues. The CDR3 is CTSSQDGLAGDINTGELFF. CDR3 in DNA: TGCACCAGCAGCCAAGATGGGCTAGCGGGGGACATCAACACCGGGGAGCTGTTTTTT.

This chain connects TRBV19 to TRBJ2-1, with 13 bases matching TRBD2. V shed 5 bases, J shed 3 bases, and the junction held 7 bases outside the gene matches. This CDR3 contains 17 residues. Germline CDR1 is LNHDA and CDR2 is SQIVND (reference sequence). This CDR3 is CASSPGLAGRDYNEQFF. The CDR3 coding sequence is TGTGCCAGTAGTCCGGGACTAGCGGGAAGGGACTACAATGAGCAGTTCTTC.